This T cell receptor (beta chain) comes out of a study of T cell responses to AZD1222 COVID-19 vaccine. Regarding the study as a whole: Per reports, nearly half of all spike-specific TCRs target regions that are unmutated in variants. Spike-spanning, vaccine-associated CD4 TCRs were dominant at 160-218 and 743-854.

The count of this clone is one. Its antigen is not known. The table came from immunoSEQ multiplex PCR; TCRdb's copy has only in-frame clones and leaves some out. Here the sample spans over 60,000 clones, 80% being singletons. Germline V lookup: CDR1 MNHNS, CDR2 SASEGT. V lost 2 bases and J lost 0, with 11 bases in between. This CDR3 region has 15 residues. The clonotype comes from an adult who received the AZD1222 COVID-19 vaccine. The rearrangement uses TRBV6-1 and TRBJ2-7; unclear D gene. The input for sequencing was peripheral blood, taken 28 days after the second AZD1222 dose. CDR3 residues: CASSEFSNFSYEQYF. In DNA, the CDR3 is TGTGCCAGCAGTGAATTTTCTAATTTCTCCTACGAGCAGTACTTC.